Presented here are 30 T cell receptor beta chains from one specimen sequenced in a study of tumor-infiltrating lymphocytes in primary liver carcinoma. They got blood RNA out of unsorted whole blood and also pulled out germline DNA. Synthesis of TCR beta cDNA was carried out from around 540 ng total RNA with a constant-region primer. Three rounds of nested multiplex PCR with slightly modified ARM-PCR produced TCR beta libraries. The first two PCR rounds, nine to ten cycles each, used TRBV1-TRBV30 forward primers and a C-beta reverse primer. Via MiXCR, TCRdb re-called the multiplex PCR reads, giving one row per CDR3 protein. The data contain around 330,000 distinct CDR3 sequences, 45% to 70% of them singletons. The sequenced material came from peripheral blood. These receptors were taken from a woman aged 25 to 39 with primary liver carcinoma and hepatitis B virus infection.

This clonotype appeared many times. The CDR3 protein is CSDSTGVGNEQFF. The CDR3 DNA reads TGCAGCGATTCCACAGGGGTCGGAAATGAGCAGTTCTTC. This rearrangement joins TRBV29-1 to TRBJ2-1; TRBD1 aligns across 7 bases. V lost 7 bases and J lost 7; bases outside the gene matches: 10. Germline V lookup: CDR1 SQVTM, CDR2 ANQGSEA. This CDR3 region has 13 residues.

A remark on this clonotype: At one of its ends the junction is not consistent with the germline gene, which may arise from a read error. The J gene is TRBJ2-6, the V gene TRBV11-2; D may match TRBD1 or TRBD2 (5 bases each). CDR3 length: 17 amino acids. Germline V gives CDR1 SGHAT, CDR2 FQNNGV. The CDR3 loop reads CASSLRPGPSGANVLTF. The CDR3 DNA is TGCGCCAGCAGCTTAAGGCCGGGACCCTCTGGGGCCAACGTCCTGACTTTC. The full variable domain, completed using reference TRBV11-2 and TRBJ2-6, is EAGVAQSPRYKIIEKRQSVAFWCNPISGHATLYWYQQILGQGPKLLIQFQNNGVVDDSQLPKDRFSAERLKGVDSTLKIQPAKLEDSAVYLCASSLRPGPSGANVLTFGAGSRLTVL.

Concerning this clonotype: Its ends do not fully match the called genes, so a read error is possible. V and J are TRBV28 and TRBJ2-7; the D gene is possibly TRBD1 (5 bases). CDR3 length: 11 amino acids. In germline, CDR1 is MDHEN, CDR2 SYDVKM. CDR3 bases: TGTGCCAGCAGCCCAGGGTTCGAGCAGCACTTC. It specifies CASSPGFEQHF.

The chain recombines TRBV6-2 or TRBV6-3 with TRBJ2-5; D is unclear. CDR1 and CDR2 from the germline V gene are MNHEY and SVGEGT. There are 11 residues in the CDR3. V was trimmed by 6 bases and J by 7 bases, leaving 9 bases between them. CDR3 sequence (DNA): TGTGCCAGCAGCCCCCCGGGGACCCAGTACTTC. It is translated as CASSPPGTQYF.

As DNA, the CDR3 is TGTGCCAGCAGCCAAGTGAAGAACACTGAAGCTTTCTTT. It yields the protein CASSQVKNTEAFF. The chain uses TRBV14 and TRBJ1-1; D call uncertain. CDR1 SGHDN and CDR2 FVKESK come from the germline V gene. The CDR3 extends over 13 amino acids. Trimming left V 1 base short and J 1 base short, with 4 bases between.

This clonotype came up once. One end of the junction fails to match germline, which may point to a read error. CDR3 amino acids: CVSSLQGNTEAFF. The CDR3 DNA reads TGTGTCAGCAGTTTACAGGGGAACACTGAAGCTTTCTTT. The V call is TRBV12-3 or TRBV12-4, the J call TRBJ1-1; TRBD1 is a possible D gene (6 bases). The CDR3 is made up of 13 amino acids.

Note on this clonotype: Since a much larger clone is just one base distant, this may be a read error. V gene TRBV12-3 or TRBV12-4 combines with J gene TRBJ1-2; TRBD1 matches 7 bases. The CDR3 is 13 amino acids. Here the CDR3 reads CAGSPRDSYGYTF. The CDR3 nucleotides read TGTGCCGGCAGTCCCCGGGACAGCTATGGCTACACCTTC.

This clonotype has more than one count but fewer than ten. The chain links TRBV6-5 to TRBJ2-3; the D call may be TRBD1 or TRBD2 (5 bases each). V lost 5 bases and J 0 bases, leaving 15 bases between the germline ends. The CDR3 runs to 16 residues. Germline CDR1 and CDR2: MNHEY and SVGAGI. Here the CDR3 reads CASSPLGRKSTDTQYF. CDR3 sequence (DNA): TGTGCCAGCAGTCCATTGGGACGGAAAAGCACAGATACGCAGTATTTT.

The table lists this clonotype with a few counts. At one end, the junction sequence differs from germline, possibly due to a read error. The chain recombines TRBV6-5 with TRBJ2-3, with 9 positions matching TRBD2. The CDR3 runs to 15 residues. Germline V CDR1 and CDR2: MNHEY, SVGAGI. The CDR3 DNA reads TGTGCCAGCAGCTATAGCGGGAGCGTTCAAGATATGCAGTATTTT. Protein: CASSYSGSVQDMQYF.

The chain is built from TRBV7-9 and TRBJ2-1; weak D call: TRBD2 (6 bases). V was shortened by 7 bases and J by 6 bases, with 22 bases between the two germline ends. The germline V gene has CDR1 SEHNR and CDR2 FQNEAQ (reference sequence). The CDR3 sequence is 16 residues long. CDR3 nucleotides: TGTGCCAGCAACTGGCCCTTGAACGGGGGTTCCAATGAGCAGTTCTTC. Its protein is CASNWPLNGGSNEQFF.

At least ten counts were recorded for this clonotype. The CDR3 coding sequence is TGCGCCAGCAGCCGGCTTGTCGGAAGTCATGAGCAGTTCTTC. Protein product: CASSRLVGSHEQFF. The chain has TRBV4-1 and TRBJ2-1, with D unresolved. This CDR3 comprises 14 residues. CDR1 MGHRA and CDR2 YSYEKL come from the germline V gene. The V end lost 4 bases, the J end lost 8 bases, and 15 bases lay between the germline ends.

This clonotype was counted many times. The chain couples TRBV11-3 to TRBJ1-1; D remains ambiguous. Trimming pared 5 bases from V and 4 bases from J, leaving 11 bases between. The CDR3 runs to 13 residues. Germline CDR1 SGHNT, CDR2 YENEEA. The CDR3 coding sequence is TGTGCCAGCAGCCCTCGGCGTTTCACTGAAGCTTTCTTT. This translates into CASSPRRFTEAFF. The whole variable domain, filled in from reference TRBV11-3 and TRBJ1-1, reads EAGVVQSPRYKIIEKKQPVAFWCNPISGHNTLYWYLQNLGQGPELLIRYENEEAVDDSQLPKDRFSAERLKGVDSTLKIQPAELGDSAVYLCASSPRRFTEAFFGQGTRLTVV.

About this clonotype: A much bigger clone sits one base away, suggesting this may be a read error. In nucleotides, the CDR3 is TGCGCCAGCTGGACTGCGTACCCGAACATCGGGGAGCTGTTTTTT. The encoded protein is CASWTAYPNIGELFF. The genes are TRBV4-1 and TRBJ2-2, with a weak D call TRBD2 (5 bases). The V gene's germline CDR1 is MGHRA and CDR2 YSYEKL. The CDR3 contains 15 residues.

The chain combines TRBV5-5 with TRBJ2-1, with D possibly being TRBD2 (6 bases). V dropped 6 bases and J dropped 0 bases, with 13 bases sitting between them. Germline V gene lookup returns CDR1 SGHKS and CDR2 YYEKEE (reference sequence). The CDR3 totals 15 residues. CDR3 in DNA: TGTGCCAGCATCCTAGCGTCCAGCTCCTACAATGAGCAGTTCTTC. It encodes CASILASSSYNEQFF.

As for this clonotype: Possible read error: a much larger clone is one base away. The chain links TRBV12-3 or TRBV12-4 to TRBJ2-3; 8 nucleotides match TRBD2. CDR3 size: 16 residues. CDR3 sequence: CASSSAGSGNTGTQYF. The DNA for the CDR3 is TGTGCCAGCAGTTCAGCGGGTAGCGGGAACACAGGTACGCAGTATTTT.

Remarks on this clonotype: A much larger clonotype is one base distant, so this may be a read error. J is TRBJ2-7 and V is TRBV6-2 or TRBV6-3; possible D gene TRBD2, 5 bases. Germline assignment: CDR1 MNHEY and CDR2 SVGEGT. The CDR3 length is 12 residues. CDR3 coding DNA: TGTACCAGCGGCCCCATGTCCCTCCGGCAGTACTTC. This codes for CTSGPMSLRQYF.

Only a few counts were recorded for this clonotype. The rearrangement uses TRBV10-3 and TRBJ2-1, with D hard to call. Germline-derived CDR1 and CDR2 are ENHRY and SYGVKD. The CDR3 runs to 12 residues. Trimming left V 7 bases short and J 7 bases short, with 11 bases between. CDR3 residues: CAITEFGNEQFF. In DNA form, the CDR3 reads TGTGCCATCACGGAGTTCGGGAATGAGCAGTTCTTC.

Note on this clonotype: This clone may be a read error of a much larger clone one base away. The chain carries TRBV4-3 and TRBJ1-2, with no clear D. CDR3 size: 15 residues. Trimming pared 2 bases from V and 4 bases from J, leaving 14 bases between. Germline CDR1 reads LGHNA; CDR2 reads YSLEER. The CDR3 bases are TGCGCCAGCAGCCAAAGACGGGGAGTGCTCTATGGCTACACCTTC. Its protein is CASSQRRGVLYGYTF.

The chain links TRBV4-1 to TRBJ2-7, with 9 positions matching TRBD1. Germline V lookup: CDR1 MGHRA, CDR2 YSYEKL. With V trimmed by 4 bases and J by 4 bases, 11 bases remained unmatched. CDR3 length equals 16 residues. The CDR3 DNA follows: TGCGCCAGCAGCCCCTTCCTTTCGGGACAGGGTTACGAGCAGTACTTC. It specifies CASSPFLSGQGYEQYF.

The J gene is TRBJ1-2, the V gene TRBV9, with D hard to call. This CDR3 is built from 11 residues. Germline CDR1 is SGDLS and CDR2 is YYNGEE. The ends were cut back, 7 bases at V and 6 bases at J, with 10 bases in the middle. DNA of the CDR3: TGTGCCAGCGACGCTGACCATGGCTACACCTTC. This encodes CASDADHGYTF.

The genes are TRBV12-3 or TRBV12-4 and TRBJ1-5, with 7 bases lining up with TRBD1. This CDR3 contains 18 residues. After removal of 5 bases from V and 0 bases from J, the junction contained 13 bases not matched to a gene. The CDR3 is CASSTVGGTGFSNQPQHF. For the CDR3, the DNA is TGTGCCAGCAGTACCGTAGGGGGCACGGGATTTAGCAATCAGCCCCAGCATTTT.

The chain uses TRBV13 and TRBJ2-3; D gene uncertain. CDR1 is PRHDT, CDR2 FYEKMQ, per germline (reference sequence). The V end was cut by 1 base, the J end by 2 bases, with 7 bases between. The CDR3 spans 14 residues. Here the CDR3 DNA reads TGTGCCAGCAGCTTAGAGCGCTTCACAGATACGCAGTATTTT. Translation gives CASSLERFTDTQYF.

This clonotype was seen ten or more times. The CDR3 protein is CASTPRQGTYEQYF. The CDR3 coding sequence is TGCGCCAGCACCCCGAGACAGGGAACCTACGAGCAGTACTTC. The chain has TRBV4-1 and TRBJ2-7; 7 bases line up with TRBD1. The ends lost 7 bases at V and 2 bases at J; junction bases unmatched: 8. Germline V CDR1 and CDR2: MGHRA, YSYEKL. The CDR3 runs 14 residues.

Turning to this clonotype: Likely a read error: the CDR3 ends without its conserved phenylalanine or tryptophan. V is TRBV10-3 and J is TRBJ2-6; 8 nucleotides match TRBD1. The CDR3 is 15 amino acids. CDR1 and CDR2 from the germline V gene are ENHRY and SYGVKD. CDR3 bases: TGTGTCACCAGCGAACAGGGGGCTGGGGCCAACGTCCTGACTGTC. Translation gives CVTSEQGAGANVLTV.

This clonotype appeared a single time. This rearrangement joins TRBV28 to TRBJ2-5, with 8 bases that match TRBD2. V lost 5 bases and J lost 6; bases outside the gene matches: 17. Per germline, CDR1 MDHEN and CDR2 SYDVKM. The CDR3 covers 17 residues. The CDR3 sequence: CASSQGVTGGPGKTQYF. DNA of the CDR3: TGTGCCAGCAGTCAAGGAGTAACGGGAGGGCCAGGAAAGACCCAGTACTTC.

On this clonotype itself: At one end the junction does not follow the germline gene, possibly because of a read error. The rearrangement joins TRBV11-2 to TRBJ2-7; 7 bases match TRBD2. This CDR3 spans 17 amino acids. Germline-derived CDR1 and CDR2 are SGHAT and FQNNGV. CDR3 loop: CASSFIPGRGGGDDQYF. The CDR3 DNA follows: TGTGCCAGCAGCTTTATCCCGGGCCGAGGTGGGGGGGACGACCAGTACTTC.

This clonotype has a count of ten or more. The genes are TRBV12-3 or TRBV12-4 and TRBJ1-2; 8 bases match TRBD1. This CDR3 is 13 amino acids long. The junction had 1 base not matched to a gene; V was cut back by 2 bases and J by 5 bases. CDR3 in amino acids: CASSLQGAYGYTF. CDR3 DNA sequence: TGTGCCAGCAGTTTACAGGGGGCGTATGGCTACACCTTC.

The rearrangement joins TRBV6-5 to TRBJ1-1; weak D call: TRBD1 (6 bases). In germline, CDR1 is MNHEY, CDR2 SVGAGI. CDR3 length: 14 residues. The germline V and J ends were trimmed by 6 bases and 7 bases, with 18 bases remaining between them. The CDR3 loop reads CASSPRGGYIEAFF. The DNA of the CDR3 is TGTGCCAGCAGCCCGAGGGGGGGATACATTGAAGCTTTCTTT.

This rearrangement joins TRBV28 to TRBJ2-1; 11 positions match TRBD2. J was trimmed by 0 bases and V by 7 bases; bases with no gene match: 11. The CDR3 has 18 residues. Germline V gene sequence: CDR1 MDHEN, CDR2 SYDVKM. DNA for the CDR3: TGTGCCAGCATTCCGACTAGCGGGAATTTCCGCTCCTACAATGAGCAGTTCTTC. Its protein is CASIPTSGNFRSYNEQFF.

The genes are TRBV30 and TRBJ2-1; 9 positions match TRBD2. Germline-derived CDR1 and CDR2 are GTSNPN and SVGIG (reference sequence). Unmatched junction bases numbered 9, after V lost 8 bases and J lost 7 bases. This CDR3 has 13 amino acids. CDR3 protein: CASSGSVTNEQFF. The CDR3 bases are TGTGCCAGTAGCGGGAGCGTTACTAATGAGCAGTTCTTC.